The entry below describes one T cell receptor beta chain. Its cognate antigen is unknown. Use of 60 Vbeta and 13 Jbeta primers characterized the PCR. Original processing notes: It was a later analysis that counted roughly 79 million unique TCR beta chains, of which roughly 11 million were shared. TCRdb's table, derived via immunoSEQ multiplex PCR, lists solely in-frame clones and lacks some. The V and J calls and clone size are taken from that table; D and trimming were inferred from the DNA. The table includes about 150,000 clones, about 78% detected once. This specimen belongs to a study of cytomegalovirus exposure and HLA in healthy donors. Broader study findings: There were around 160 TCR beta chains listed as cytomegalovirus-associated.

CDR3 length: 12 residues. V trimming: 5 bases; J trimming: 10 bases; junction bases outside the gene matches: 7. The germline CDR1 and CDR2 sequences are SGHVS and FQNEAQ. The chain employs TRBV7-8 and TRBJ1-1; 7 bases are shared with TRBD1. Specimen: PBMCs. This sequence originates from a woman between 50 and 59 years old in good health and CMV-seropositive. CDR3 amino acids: CASSPGDSGAFF. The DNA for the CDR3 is TGTGCCAGCAGCCCAGGGGACAGCGGAGCTTTCTTT.